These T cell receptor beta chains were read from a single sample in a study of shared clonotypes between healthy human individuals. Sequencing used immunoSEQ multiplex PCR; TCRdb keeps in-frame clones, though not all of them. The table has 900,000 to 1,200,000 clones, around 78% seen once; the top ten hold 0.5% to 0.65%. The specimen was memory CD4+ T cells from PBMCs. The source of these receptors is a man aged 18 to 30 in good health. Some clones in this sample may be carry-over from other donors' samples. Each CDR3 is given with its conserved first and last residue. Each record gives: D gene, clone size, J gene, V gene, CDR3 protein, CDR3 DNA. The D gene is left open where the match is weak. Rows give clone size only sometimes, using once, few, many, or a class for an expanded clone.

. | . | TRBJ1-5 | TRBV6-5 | CASSYQGPSNQPQHF | TGTGCCAGCAGTTATCAGGGACCTAGCAATCAGCCCCAGCATTTT
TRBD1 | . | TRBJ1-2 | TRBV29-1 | CSVEDTGGATYGYTF | TGCAGCGTTGAAGACACAGGGGGGGCCACCTATGGCTACACCTTC
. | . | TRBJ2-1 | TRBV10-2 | CASRDNSYNEQFF | TGCGCCAGCAGGGACAACTCCTACAATGAGCAGTTCTTC
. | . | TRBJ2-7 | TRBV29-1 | CSVGTDPLEEQYF | TGCAGCGTTGGGACAGACCCTCTTGAGGAGCAGTACTTC
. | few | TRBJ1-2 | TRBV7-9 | CASRGHYVSSNYGYTF | TGTGCCAGCAGGGGCCACTACGTATCGTCTAACTATGGCTACACCTTC
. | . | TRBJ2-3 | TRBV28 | CASSLAGARVDTQYF | TGTGCCAGCAGTTTAGCGGGGGCCAGAGTAGATACGCAGTATTTT
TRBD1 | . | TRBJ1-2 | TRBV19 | CATVHPGQGNGYTF | TGTGCCACTGTACACCCGGGACAGGGGAATGGCTACACCTTC
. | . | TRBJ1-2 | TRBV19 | CASSMIQGFKGYGYTF | TGTGCCAGTAGTATGATCCAGGGTTTTAAGGGGTATGGCTACACCTTC
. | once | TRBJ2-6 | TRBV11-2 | CASSLASGAGANVLTF | TGTGCCAGCAGCTTAGCTTCAGGGGCTGGGGCCAACGTCCTGACTTTC
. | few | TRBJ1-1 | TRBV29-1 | CSALRPSSEAFF | TGCAGCGCCCTCCGTCCTTCCTCAGAAGCTTTCTTT
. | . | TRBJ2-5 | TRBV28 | CASSLADSQETQYF | TGTGCCAGCAGTTTAGCGGACAGCCAAGAGACCCAGTACTTC
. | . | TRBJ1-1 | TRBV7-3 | CASSLTRNTEAFF | TGTGCCAGCAGCTTAACGCGGAACACTGAAGCTTTCTTT
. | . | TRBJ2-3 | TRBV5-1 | CASSLDLKSYTQYF | TGCGCCAGCAGCTTGGACCTGAAGTCTTATACGCAGTATTTT
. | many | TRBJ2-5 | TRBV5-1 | CASSLGSGQETQYF | TGCGCCAGCAGCTTGGGGAGCGGGCAAGAGACCCAGTACTTC
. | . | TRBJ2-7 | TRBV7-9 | CASSVTTSSYEQYF | TGTGCCAGCAGCGTAACCACATCATCCTACGAGCAGTACTTC
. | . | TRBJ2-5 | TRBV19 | CASSMPGPRAMYF | TGTGCCAGTAGCATGCCGGGACCCCGGGCCATGTACTTC
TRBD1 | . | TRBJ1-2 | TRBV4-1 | CASSQDRDRDYGYTF | TGCGCCAGCAGCCAAGATCGGGACAGGGACTATGGCTACACCTTC